This TCR beta chain was identified in a study of blood T cell repertoires in COVID-19. Study-wide background: Acute-phase and convalescent COVID-19 samples originated in the United States, Italy and Spain. The cDNA or gDNA used as material had been derived from T cells, B-cell-depleted T cells, or PBMCs.

A note on this clone: Other nucleotide sequences from this sample produce the same CDR3.

Original handling: Amplifying reference gene primers gave estimates of nucleated cell counts. Some clones are missing from TCRdb's copy, which holds only in-frame ones; the method was immunoSEQ multiplex PCR. V, J and clone size are taken as reported in that table, and D and trimming were inferred from the DNA itself. The table records under 250,000 clones, roughly 80% of them present only once. The germline V gene has CDR1 SNHLY and CDR2 FYNNEI. V was shortened by 9 bases and J by 0 bases, with 8 bases between the two germline ends. The CDR3 totals 12 residues. The material sequenced was peripheral blood. This chain connects TRBV2 to TRBJ1-1; D is uncertain. The receptor comes from a woman aged 70 to 79 with active or convalescent COVID-19. Here the CDR3 DNA reads TGTGCCAGTAAGACTGTGAACACTGAAGCTTTCTTT. This gives the protein CASKTVNTEAFF.